This entry describes one T cell receptor (beta chain). As yet, its antigen is unknown. Time point described: week 47, end of study. Topical imiquimod accompanied each vaccine dose, which consisted of 300 ug of mutant IDH1 20-mer peptide. Clones were read by immunoSEQ multiplex PCR, and TCRdb kept only the in-frame ones, dropping some. The table has about 56,000 clones, around 83% seen once; the top ten hold approximately 3.4%. The CDR3 consists of 17 residues. Trimming took 3 bases from V and 4 from J; bases not matched to a gene: 12. The V gene's germline CDR1 is SGHRS and CDR2 YFSETQ. This sample is drawn from a study of a mutant IDH1 vaccine in newly diagnosed glioma. Study-wide context: Patients arrived already treated with radiotherapy, temozolomide, or both, most having had both.

This TCR derives from a woman in her forties or fifties with glioma. The rearrangement uses TRBV5-1 and TRBJ2-7; TRBD1 aligns across 11 bases. The starting material was PBMCs, obtained from a glioma patient whose treatment included an IDH1 peptide vaccine. In DNA, the CDR3 is TGCGCCAGCAGCTCCCTCCCCCGGACAGGGGGCCGGTACGAGCAGTACTTC. It yields the protein CASSSLPRTGGRYEQYF.